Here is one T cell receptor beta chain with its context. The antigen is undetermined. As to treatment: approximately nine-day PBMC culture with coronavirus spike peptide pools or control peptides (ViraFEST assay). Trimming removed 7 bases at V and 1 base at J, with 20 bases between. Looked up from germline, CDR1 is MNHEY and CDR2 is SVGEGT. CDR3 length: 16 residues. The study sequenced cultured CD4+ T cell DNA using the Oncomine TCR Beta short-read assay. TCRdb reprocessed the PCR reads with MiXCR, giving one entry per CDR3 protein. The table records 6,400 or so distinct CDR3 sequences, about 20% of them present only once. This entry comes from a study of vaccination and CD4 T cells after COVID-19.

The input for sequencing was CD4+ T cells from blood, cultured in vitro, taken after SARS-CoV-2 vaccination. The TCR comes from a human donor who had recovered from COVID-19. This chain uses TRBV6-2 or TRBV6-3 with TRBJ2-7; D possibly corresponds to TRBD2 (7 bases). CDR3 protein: CASKWGRGHSSYEQYF. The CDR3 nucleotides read TGTGCCAGCAAATGGGGGAGGGGACACTCTTCCTACGAGCAGTACTTC.